This TCR beta chain was documented in a study of T cell repertoires in cytomegalovirus infection. The CDR3 runs to 14 residues. V was trimmed by 5 bases and J by 6 bases, leaving 11 bases between them. The V gene's germline CDR1 is MNHEY and CDR2 SVGEGT. TCRdb reprocessed the reads via MiXCR and lists one record per CDR3 protein. The data show around 450,000 distinct CDR3 sequences, with approximately 33% seen just once and roughly 13% held by the top ten. Study-level points and caveats: HLA-C-restricted TCR beta clonotypes specific for CMV led the ex vivo response. People with CMV and the relevant HLA were identified by cumulative public TCR beta family frequency.

This clonotype was seen a few times. The antigen is not known. This sequence was found in a human donor in good health (CMV status not recorded). Some clones in this sample may be carry-over from other donors' samples. The specimen was PBMCs. The chain couples TRBV6-2 or TRBV6-3 to TRBJ1-6, with no clear D. The CDR3 DNA is TGTGCCAGCAGTGTCGGCAAAGTTAATTCACCCCTCCACTTT. It translates to CASSVGKVNSPLHF.